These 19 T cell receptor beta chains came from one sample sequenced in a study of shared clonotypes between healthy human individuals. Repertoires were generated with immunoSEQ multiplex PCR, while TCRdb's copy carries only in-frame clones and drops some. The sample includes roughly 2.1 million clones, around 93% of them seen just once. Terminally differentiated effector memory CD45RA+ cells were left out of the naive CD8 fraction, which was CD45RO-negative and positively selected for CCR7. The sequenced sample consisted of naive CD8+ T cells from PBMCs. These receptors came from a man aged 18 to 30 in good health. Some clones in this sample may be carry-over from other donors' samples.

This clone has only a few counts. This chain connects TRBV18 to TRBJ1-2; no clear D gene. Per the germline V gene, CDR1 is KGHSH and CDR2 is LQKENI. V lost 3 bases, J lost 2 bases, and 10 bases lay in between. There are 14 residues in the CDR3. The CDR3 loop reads CASSPPRTNYGYTF. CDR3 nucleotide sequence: TGTGCCAGCTCACCCCCGAGGACCAACTATGGCTACACCTTC.

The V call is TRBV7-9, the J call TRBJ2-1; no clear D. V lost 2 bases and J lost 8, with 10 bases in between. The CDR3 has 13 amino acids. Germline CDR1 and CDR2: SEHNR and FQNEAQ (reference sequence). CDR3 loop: CASSLSEGHEQFF. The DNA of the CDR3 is TGTGCCAGCAGCTTATCAGAAGGCCATGAGCAGTTCTTC. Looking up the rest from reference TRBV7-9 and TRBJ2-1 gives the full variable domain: DTGVSQNPRHKITKRGQNVTFRCDPISEHNRLYWYRQTLGQGPEFLTYFQNEAQLEKSRLLSDRFSAERPKGSFSTLEIQRTEQGDSAMYLCASSLSEGHEQFFGPGTRLTVL.

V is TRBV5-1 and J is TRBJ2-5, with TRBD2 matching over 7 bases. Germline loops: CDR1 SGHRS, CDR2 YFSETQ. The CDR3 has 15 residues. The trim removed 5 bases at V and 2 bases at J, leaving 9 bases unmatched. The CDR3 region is CASRRVWGGQETQYF. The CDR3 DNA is TGCGCCAGCAGGCGGGTTTGGGGAGGGCAAGAGACCCAGTACTTC.

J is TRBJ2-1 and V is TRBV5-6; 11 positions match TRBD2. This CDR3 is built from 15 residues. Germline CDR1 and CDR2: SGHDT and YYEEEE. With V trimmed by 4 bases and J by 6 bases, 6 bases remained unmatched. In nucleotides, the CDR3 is TGTGCCAGCAGCCCTAGCGGGAGGAGTCGCAATGAGCAGTTCTTC. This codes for CASSPSGRSRNEQFF.

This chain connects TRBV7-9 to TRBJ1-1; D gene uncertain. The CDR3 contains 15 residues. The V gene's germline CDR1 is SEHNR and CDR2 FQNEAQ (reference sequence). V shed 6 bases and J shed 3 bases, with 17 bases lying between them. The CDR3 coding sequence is TGTGCCAGCAGTCTCGGTCTGGGGAGGGACACTGAAGCTTTCTTT. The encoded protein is CASSLGLGRDTEAFF. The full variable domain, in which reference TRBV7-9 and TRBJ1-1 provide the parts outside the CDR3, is DTGVSQNPRHKITKRGQNVTFRCDPISEHNRLYWYRQTLGQGPEFLTYFQNEAQLEKSRLLSDRFSAERPKGSFSTLEIQRTEQGDSAMYLCASSLGLGRDTEAFFGQGTRLTVV.

CDR3 amino acids: CACREEGRPYNEQFF. CDR3 DNA sequence: TGTGCCTGCCGAGAAGAGGGGCGCCCCTACAATGAGCAGTTCTTC. This rearrangement joins TRBV30 to TRBJ2-1, with D perhaps given as TRBD1 or TRBD2 (5 bases each). There are 15 residues in the CDR3. Germline V lookup: CDR1 GTSNPN, CDR2 SVGIG (reference sequence). The V end was cut by 6 bases, the J end by 2 bases, with 17 bases between. The whole variable domain, filled in from reference TRBV30 and TRBJ2-1, reads SQTIHQWPATLVQPVGSPLSLECTVEGTSNPNLYWYRQAAGRGLQLLFYSVGIGQISSEVPQNLSASRPQDRQFILSSKKLLLSDSGFYLCACREEGRPYNEQFFGPGTRLTVL.

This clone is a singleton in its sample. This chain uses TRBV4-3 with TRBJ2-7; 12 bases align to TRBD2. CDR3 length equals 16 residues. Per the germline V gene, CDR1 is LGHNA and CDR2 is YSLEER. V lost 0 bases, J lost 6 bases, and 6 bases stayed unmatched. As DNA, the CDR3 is TGCGCCAGCAGCCAAGATACACTAGCGGGAGGTGGCGAGCAGTACTTC. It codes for CASSQDTLAGGGEQYF.

The CDR3 loop reads CASSTRGDNPYEQYF. The CDR3 DNA reads TGTGCCAGCAGCACCCGAGGGGACAACCCCTACGAGCAGTACTTC. The chain joins TRBV7-2 to TRBJ2-7; TRBD1 might be the D (6 bases). This CDR3 comprises 15 residues. The V end lost 5 bases, the J end lost 2 bases, and 16 bases lay between the germline ends. Germline-derived CDR1 and CDR2 are SGHTA and FQGNSA. Variable domain in full (rest from reference TRBV7-2 and TRBJ2-7): GAGVSQSPSNKVTEKGKDVELRCDPISGHTALYWYRQSLGQGLEFLIYFQGNSAPDKSGLPSDRFSAERTGGSVSTLTIQRTQQEDSAVYLCASSTRGDNPYEQYFGPGTRLTVT.

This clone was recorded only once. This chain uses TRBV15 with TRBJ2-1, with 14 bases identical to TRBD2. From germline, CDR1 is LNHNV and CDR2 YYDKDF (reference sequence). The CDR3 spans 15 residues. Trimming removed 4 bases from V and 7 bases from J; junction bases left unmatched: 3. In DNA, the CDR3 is TGTGCCACCAGCACCGGACTAGCGGGAGGTAATGAGCAGTTCTTC. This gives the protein CATSTGLAGGNEQFF.

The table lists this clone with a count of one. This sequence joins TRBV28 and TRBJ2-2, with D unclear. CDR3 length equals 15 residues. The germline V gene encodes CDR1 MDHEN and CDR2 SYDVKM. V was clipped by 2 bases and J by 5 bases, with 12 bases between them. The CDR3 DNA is TGTGCCAGCAGTTTACCCCGTACCACTACCGGGGAGCTGTTTTTT. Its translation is CASSLPRTTTGELFF.

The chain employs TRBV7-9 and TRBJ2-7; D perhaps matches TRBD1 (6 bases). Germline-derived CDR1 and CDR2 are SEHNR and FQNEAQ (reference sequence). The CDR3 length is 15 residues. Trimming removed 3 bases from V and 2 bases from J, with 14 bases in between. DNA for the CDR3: TGTGCCAGCAGCTTCCCGGACAGTTTGACCTACGAGCAGTACTTC. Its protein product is CASSFPDSLTYEQYF.

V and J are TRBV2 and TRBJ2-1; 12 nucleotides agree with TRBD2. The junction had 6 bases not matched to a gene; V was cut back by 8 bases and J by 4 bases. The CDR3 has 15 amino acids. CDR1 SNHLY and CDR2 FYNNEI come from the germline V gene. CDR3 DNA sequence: TGTGCCAGCGTATCACTAGCGGGAGGATACAATGAGCAGTTCTTC. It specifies CASVSLAGGYNEQFF.

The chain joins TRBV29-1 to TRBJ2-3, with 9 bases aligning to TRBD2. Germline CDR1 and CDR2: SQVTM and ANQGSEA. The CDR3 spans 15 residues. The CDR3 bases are TGCAACACCCTTGGGGTAGCGGGAGAAGGAGATACGCAGTATTTT. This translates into CNTLGVAGEGDTQYF.

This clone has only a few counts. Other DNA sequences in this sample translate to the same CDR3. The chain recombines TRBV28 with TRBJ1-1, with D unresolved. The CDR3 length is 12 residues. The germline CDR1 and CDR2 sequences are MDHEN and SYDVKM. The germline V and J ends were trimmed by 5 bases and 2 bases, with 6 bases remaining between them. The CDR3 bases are TGTGCCAGCAGTCCCCCTAACACTGAAGCTTTCTTT. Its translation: CASSPPNTEAFF.

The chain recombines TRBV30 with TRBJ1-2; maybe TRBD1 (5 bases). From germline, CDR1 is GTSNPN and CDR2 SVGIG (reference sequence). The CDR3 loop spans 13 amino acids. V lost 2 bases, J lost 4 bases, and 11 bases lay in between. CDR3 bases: TGTGCCTGGAGTTACGGCGGGGGCTATGGCTACACCTTC. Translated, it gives CAWSYGGGYGYTF.

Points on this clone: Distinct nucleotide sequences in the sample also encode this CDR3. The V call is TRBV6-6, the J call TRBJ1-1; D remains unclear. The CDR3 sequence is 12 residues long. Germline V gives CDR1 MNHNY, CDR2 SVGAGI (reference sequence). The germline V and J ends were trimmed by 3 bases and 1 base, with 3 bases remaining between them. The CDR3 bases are TGTGCCAGCAGTTATACGAACACTGAAGCTTTCTTT. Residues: CASSYTNTEAFF.

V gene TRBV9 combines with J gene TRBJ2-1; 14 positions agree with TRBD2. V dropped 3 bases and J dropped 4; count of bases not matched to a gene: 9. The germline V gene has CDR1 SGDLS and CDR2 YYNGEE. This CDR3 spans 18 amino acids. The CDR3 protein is CASSAGTSGSGLYNEQFF. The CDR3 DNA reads TGTGCCAGCAGCGCCGGGACTAGCGGGAGCGGGTTGTACAATGAGCAGTTCTTC.

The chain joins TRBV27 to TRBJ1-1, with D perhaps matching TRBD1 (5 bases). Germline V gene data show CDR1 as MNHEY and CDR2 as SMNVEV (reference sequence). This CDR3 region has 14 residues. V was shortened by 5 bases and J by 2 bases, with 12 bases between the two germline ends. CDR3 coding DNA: TGTGCCAGCAGTGTCCGCAGGGTCAACACTGAAGCTTTCTTT. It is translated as CASSVRRVNTEAFF.

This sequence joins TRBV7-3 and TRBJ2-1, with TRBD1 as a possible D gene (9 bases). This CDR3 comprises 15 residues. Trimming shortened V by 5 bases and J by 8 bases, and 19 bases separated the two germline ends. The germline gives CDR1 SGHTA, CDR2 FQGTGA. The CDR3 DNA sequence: TGTGCCAGCAGCCCCGACAGGGGGACTAGGGATGAGCAGTTCTTC. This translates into CASSPDRGTRDEQFF. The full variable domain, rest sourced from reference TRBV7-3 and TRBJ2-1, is GAGVSQTPSNKVTEKGKYVELRCDPISGHTALYWYRQSLGQGPEFLIYFQGTGAADDSGLPNDRFFAVRPEGSVSTLKIQRTERGDSAVYLCASSPDRGTRDEQFFGPGTRLTVL.